The following is a T cell receptor beta chain sequence with its context. Its antigen target is currently unknown. No base quality information exists; no much larger clone differs at one position. The data derive from a study of cytomegalovirus exposure and HLA in healthy donors (dated by TCRdb to about 2017). Describing the broader study: An earlier analysis of about 560 of the donors reported 276 Gb of sequence data and 95 million to 130 million unique TCR beta sequences obtained from approximately 180 million T cells. An early release covering roughly 580 HLA-typed donors comprised approximately 290 gigabases of sequencing data and around 80 million unique TCR sequences. The genetic ancestry cluster associated with self-reported Caucasian donors included roughly four fifths of the roughly 400 genotyped donors. The study aimed to test whether cataloging public T cell receptors could reveal signatures of past pathogen exposure. Using immunosequencing, the study profiled T cell repertoires from around 680 subjects and related those repertoires to cytomegalovirus serostatus. A separate validation cohort of about 110 different subjects was used in addition to the approximately 670-subject first cohort. To predict cytomegalovirus infection status, the study brought together high-throughput TCR immunosequencing, statistical association of individual TCRs with disease status, and machine learning. A later analysis re-analyzed previously published TCR beta repertoires from several hundred donors and added high-resolution HLA genotyping to study TCR occurrence patterns. The later analysis used no new phenotypic data to find candidate immune exposures, relying instead on TCR beta sequences and their occurrence across donors. An earlier analysis of around 640 of the donors used high-throughput TCR beta sequencing to judge whether each TCR beta V gene segment behaved as functional or pseudogenic. Alongside the repertoire data, information on donor age, sex, ethnicity and CMV serostatus was compiled. A later genetic analysis used genome-wide SNP genotypes for 398 of the 666 donors, treating that subset as a discovery cohort. Every repertoire in the discovery cohort had been generated on one and the same sequencing platform. HLA typing included class I and class II loci at four-digit resolution. Typing coverage differed by locus: A, B, C, DRB1 and DQB1 were typed in about 629-640 donors, DQA1 in 522, DPA1 in 606, and DPB1 in roughly 450. A handful of DR-DQ haplotypes were handled as single units for association and clustering because linkage in the cohort was strong. Among 300 to 500 genotyped donors of the cohort, an average of around 250,000 unique TCR beta nucleotide sequences was sequenced per donor, of which approximately 18% were non-productive. Paper-wide results and their limitations: In vitro tests confirmed that a few of the cytomegalovirus-associated TCR beta chains recognize cytomegalovirus antigens. The authors suggested that the approach could potentially be extended to other disease states and immunological phenotypes. The only immune exposure information available for the cohort was CMV serostatus. A further reported finding was that TCR beta sequences accurately predicted the HLA-A and HLA-B alleles for most subjects in the first cohort. An earlier analysis of some 560 of the donors showed that most TCR beta V segments appeared in productive rearrangements either about 87% or about 30% of the time, which broadly matched IMGT annotations. The presence/absence analyses assumed that sequencing depth was roughly uniform across donors, and that assumption may not be true. Only TCR beta chains were sequenced in this cohort, and the absence of alpha or paired-chain data limited detectable features. Assigning TCR associations to individual alleles was difficult when HLA alleles, especially DR and DQ, strongly co-occurred. According to a later analysis, parvovirus B19, influenza, CMV and Epstein-Barr virus appeared linked to several top co-occurrence clusters. Because some donors lacked HLA typing at each locus, the association tests relied only on the typed subset. In both the original and validation cohorts, the classifier was reported to diagnose cytomegalovirus status with high specificity and sensitivity. The sequencing pipeline was judged likely to have produced a cluster of highly shared sequence variants as a technical artifact. In a later genetic analysis, a missense DCLRE1C variant was associated with V-gene and J-gene trimming of TCR beta chains, and the association was replicated in an independent cohort. Most TCR sequences were seen in very few donors, while some public TCRs were found in many individuals. Linkage disequilibrium might explain the correlated functional status among segregating V segments, but an unknown experimental factor could not be excluded. A total of roughly 160 TCR beta chains were listed by the study as associated with cytomegalovirus. Compared with equally common non-associated chains, HLA-associated TCR beta chains in a later analysis were more clonally expanded and had lower generation probabilities. Compared with the roughly 600-donor mean, donors in an Asian-associated ancestry cluster had fewer N-insertions in productive TCRs, according to a later genetic analysis. The earlier analysis of approximately 590 of the donors excluded roughly 17 rarely observed V segments, including chromosome 9 orphons, because counts were too low. Some IMGT-functional V segments, including TRBV6-2 and TRBV6-3, could not be told apart with the 87-base-pair reads, so those segments were excluded. In a later analysis, TCR association rates were found to vary across HLA loci, with the most associated TCRs seen for DRB1 alleles and the fewest for HLA-C alleles. In a later analysis, around 15,000 TCR beta sequences were associated with specific HLA alleles at a false discovery rate of 0.05. In a later analysis, most CMV-associated TCR beta chains were found to appear HLA-restricted, with HLA associations seemingly driven largely by CMV exposure.

The cohort was made up of 666 healthy bone marrow donors. At the time of sampling, all cohort members were nominally healthy, though unrecorded immune exposures were likely present. The donor tested CMV seronegative, placing the donor among the 352 seronegative members of the cohort. A peripheral blood sample was provided by each donor, and peripheral blood mononuclear cells were used for TCR beta sequencing. The Qiagen DNeasy Blood Extraction Kit was used to extract genomic DNA from the blood cell samples. Ends trimmed: V by 2 bases, J by 5 bases; bases unmatched to a gene: 14. CDR1 and CDR2, per the germline V gene, are SGHVS and FQNEAQ. Its CDR3 holds 17 amino acids, cysteine through phenylalanine. Only the CDR3 portion is preserved as DNA: 51 bases, with reading frame beginning at the first base. Library method: the immunoSEQ multiplex PCR assay. For the multiplex PCR, a mixture combining 60 forward primers for TCR Vbeta segments and 13 reverse primers for TCR Jbeta segments was used. The CDR3 region of rearranged TCR beta genes was amplified from genomic DNA with a multiplex PCR assay. The amplified TCR beta libraries were sequenced on the Illumina HiSeq System as 87-base-pair reads. Per the source publication's procedure: In a later analysis, tens of millions of unique TCR beta chains were counted across the approximately 670 repertoires, and around 11 million of these chains were shared by at least two donors. Raw reads were error-corrected and collapsed into unique sequences by a nearest-neighbor algorithm in which closely related sequences were merged to remove PCR and sequencing errors. Alignment of CDR3 sequences to IMGT reference sequences was used to assign V, D and J gene segments. For a sequence to be retained, a match of at least six nucleotides was required to both a V gene segment and a J gene segment. Rearrangements were called productive when the CDR3 lacked stop codons and stayed in frame with V and J; all others were non-productive. Following IMGT convention, CDR3 was defined as the stretch from the second conserved V-encoded cysteine up to the conserved J-encoded phenylalanine. Sequences without an unambiguous match to a single V gene segment were excluded from the earlier analysis of approximately 600 of the donors. An earlier analysis of over 450 of the donors classified V segments as functional when productive rearrangements were above 56.7% and as segregating when the standard deviation between donors was above 5%. A statistical classification framework was built for diagnosing cytomegalovirus status from the catalog of TCR beta chain sequences. A later analysis assigned V and J genes by comparing TCR nucleotide sequences with IMGT/GENE-DB human TR gene sequences. A later analysis assigned CDR3 sequences and most-parsimonious VDJ recombination scenarios with the TCRdist pipeline. A later analysis defined each TCR beta chain by its CDR3 amino acid sequence plus V-gene family, and excluded reads lacking a unique V-gene family. A later analysis removed 592 highly shared, low-generation-probability nucleotide sequences to deal with suspected cross-contamination and a sequencing artifact. For each public chain, a later analysis derived a clonal expansion index from normalized ranks of inferred template counts within each repertoire. In a later analysis, generation probabilities were computed with a VDJ recombination model fitted to out-of-frame rearrangements, and the resulting probabilities were checked against IGoR. In a later analysis, hypergeometric tests were used to score TCR-TCR, TCR-HLA and TCR-CMV co-occurrence, with a repertoire-size bias correction applied to TCR pairs. A later analysis estimated false discovery rates by permuting HLA or CMV assignments 20 times. In a later analysis, co-occurring TCRs were grouped with DBSCAN, and TCRdist sequence similarity was added when clustering was performed within HLA-allele-positive subsets. Repertoires with fewer than 30,000 or more than 120,000 public chains were left out of co-occurrence clustering, as were five repertoires with anomalous nucleotide sharing. TCRdb retrieved this table from immuneACCESS and kept in-frame rearrangements only. Not all clones are present; in checked studies, unresolved V genes account for under half, and no reason is known for the remainder. The V and J calls and clone size come from that table; D and trimming were worked out from the DNA. The sample table contains roughly 200,000 clones; only one count was recorded for approximately 88% of them. The ten largest clones capture 0.71% of the sample.

The chain links TRBV7-8 with TRBJ2-7; 8 bases in the junction line up with TRBD2. The origin of this receptor is a boy younger than 10 in good health and CMV-seronegative. Source material: PBMCs. The DNA is TGTGCCAGCAGCTTAAGTTTCCCGGGAGGGCTCCCCGACGAGCAGTACTTC. It encodes CASSLSFPGGLPDEQYF.